The present entry profiles one T cell receptor beta chain with its context. Its cognate antigen is unknown. The CDR3 totals 15 residues. The V segment lost 4 bases and the J segment 5 bases; nucleotides outside the gene matches: 5. Per the germline V gene, CDR1 is SGHRS and CDR2 is YFSETQ. The data were obtained in a study of shared clonotypes between healthy human individuals. Whole-study results and caveats: Sequencing depth was a factor that was expected to affect clonotype sharing among donors.

Per the study methods: Filtering differed since immunoSEQ provided only junctions, with no quality scores. The table came from immunoSEQ multiplex PCR; TCRdb's copy has only in-frame clones and leaves some out. That table furnishes V, J and clone size, whereas the DNA furnished D and trimming. The sample has under 1,900,000 clones, approximately 98.5% seen once. The clonotype comes from a man aged 25-40 years in good health. V and J are TRBV5-1 and TRBJ2-2; 10 nucleotides agree with TRBD2. Sequenced sample: naive CD4+ T cells sorted from blood. Subset: CD45RA+ positively selected. CDR3 sequence (DNA): TGCGCCAGCAGCCCGCCGGGACTAGCGACCGGGGAGCTGTTTTTT. Its translation is CASSPPGLATGELFF.